These 13 T cell receptor beta chains were sequenced from one sample in a study of tumor-infiltrating lymphocytes in primary liver carcinoma. Making TCR beta cDNA involved 400 to 600 ng total RNA and a constant-region primer. Libraries of TCR beta came from three nested multiplex PCR rounds with slightly modified ARM-PCR. The two initial PCR rounds, nine to eleven cycles each, used TRBV1-TRBV30 forward and C-beta reverse primers. MiXCR, applied by TCRdb to the multiplex PCR reads, yields one record per CDR3 protein. The table includes more than 95,000 distinct CDR3 sequences, about four fifths detected once. From about 19-30 mg of unsorted bulk tissue, DNA and RNA were co-extracted together. Sequencing was done on a sample of liver tumor tissue from sampling region 3. The subset denotes: tumor region T3, left-lateral pole. The receptors shown here come from a man aged 35 to 55 with primary liver carcinoma and hepatitis B virus infection.

This clonotype occurred once. V and J are TRBV5-6 and TRBJ2-2; 14 bases agree with TRBD2. J was trimmed by 14 bases and V by 4 bases; bases with no gene match: 10. Germline CDR1 is SGHDT and CDR2 is YYEEEE. The CDR3 is 15 amino acids. Here the CDR3 reads CASSRTSGRTEELFF. CDR3 sequence (DNA): TGTGCCAGCAGCCGGACTAGCGGGAGGACCGAGGAACTGTTTTTT.

Of note for this clonotype: This CDR3 fails to terminate in the conserved phenylalanine or tryptophan, so it likely reflects a read error. The rearrangement links TRBV4-1 to TRBJ2-1, with 8 bases aligning to TRBD2. The germline gives CDR1 MGHRA, CDR2 YSYEKL. This CDR3 has 15 residues. The CDR3 is CASSPLSGIRNEQFL. The CDR3 nucleotides read TGCGCCAGTAGCCCTCTTAGCGGGATTCGCAATGAGCAGTTCTTG.

Regarding this clonotype: This likely comes from a read error, as the CDR3 has no conserved phenylalanine or tryptophan at its end. The chain couples TRBV10-3 to TRBJ2-3; 10 nucleotides line up with TRBD1. TRBJ1-5 explains the end of the DNA better; the J call may be wrong. Germline CDR1 ENHRY, CDR2 SYGVKD. The CDR3 is made up of 13 amino acids. The DNA for the CDR3 is TGTGCTGGAGGGGGACAGGGGTCAGATACGCAGCATTTG. Amino acid sequence: CAGGGQGSDTQHL.

The chain joins TRBV11-2 to TRBJ2-7, with D tentatively TRBD2 (6 bases). The CDR3 totals 12 residues. The germline V gene encodes CDR1 SGHAT and CDR2 FQNNGV. The DNA of the CDR3 is TGTGTCATCATTCCCGGGGGCTACGAGCAGTACTTC. Encoded protein: CVIIPGGYEQYF.

This chain joins TRBV7-2 and TRBJ2-7, with D perhaps TRBD1 (6 bases). Germline lookup yields CDR1 SGHTA and CDR2 FQGNSA. Trimming took off 1 base at V and 4 bases at J, with 14 bases between the two ends. This CDR3 is built from 15 residues. CDR3 sequence reads: CASSLDGTPTYEQYF. CDR3 DNA: TGTGCCAGCAGCTTAGACGGGACACCTACATACGAGCAGTACTTC.

As concerns this clonotype: One end of the junction varies from germline; a read error may be responsible. The chain has TRBV29-1 and TRBJ2-3; 13 bases agree with TRBD2. Germline V gene data show CDR1 as SQVTM and CDR2 as ANQGSEA. The CDR3 length is 14 residues. The CDR3 DNA sequence: TGTAGCGCGGTTCGGACTAGCGGGAGCGATACGCAGTATTTT. Translated, it gives CSAVRTSGSDTQYF.

Details on this clonotype: The junction departs from the called germline gene at one end, perhaps through a read error. The DNA for the CDR3 is TGTGCCAGCATCCCAGCACAGGTGGGGGAGACGCAGTACTTC. Its translation is CASIPAQVGETQYF. This sequence joins TRBV5-4 and TRBJ2-5, with D possibly called TRBD1 or TRBD2 (5 bases each). The CDR3 has 14 amino acids. Germline V gives CDR1 SGHNT, CDR2 YYREEE (reference sequence).

A note on this clonotype: The CDR3 end shows no conserved phenylalanine or tryptophan, and so a read error is likely. It is unclear where the CDR3 begins or ends on the DNA, so no DNA is shown, and the CDR3 is as TCRdb lists it. This chain joins TRBV5-4 and TRBJ2-5. The CDR3 numbers 12 amino acids, ends counted. CDR1 is SGHNT, CDR2 YYREEE, per germline (reference sequence). The CDR3 here is CASSTDQETQYI.

As for this clonotype: The conserved phenylalanine or tryptophan normally closing the CDR3 is absent here, so this likely arose from a read error. The DNA is omitted, as the CDR3 cannot be located on it reliably, and the CDR3 follows TCRdb's listing. This chain links TRBV11-2 with TRBJ2-7. CDR1 is SGHAT, CDR2 FQNNGV, per germline. The CDR3 has 14 amino acids, counting both end residues. The CDR3 sequence: CASSSNRNFYEQHL.

Regarding this clonotype: Germline is not matched at one junction end, which may reflect a read error. CDR3 coding DNA: TGTGTCAGCTCCAACCGGGCAGAAACTTTCTTT. This sequence encodes CVSSNRAETFF. The V call is TRBV2, the J call TRBJ1-1; D call uncertain. Germline CDR1 SNHLY, CDR2 FYNNEI. This CDR3 comprises 11 residues.

Comments on this clonotype: In this CDR3 the conserved last residue, phenylalanine or tryptophan, is missing, so a read error is likely. The chain combines TRBV19 with TRBJ1-2; 8 bases are shared with TRBD1. Unmatched junction bases numbered 6, after V lost 8 bases and J lost 4 bases. CDR1 and CDR2 from the germline V gene are LNHDA and SQIVND (reference sequence). The CDR3 is 13 residues long. DNA for the CDR3: TGTGCCAGTGGGGACAGGTCACGCTATGGCTACACCATC. Translated: CASGDRSRYGYTI.

This clonotype was counted between two and nine times. This chain joins TRBV5-6 and TRBJ2-7; D remains ambiguous. The CDR3 spans 14 residues. Deletions cut 4 bases from V and 2 bases from J, with 13 bases between. Germline V gene data show CDR1 as SGHDT and CDR2 as YYEEEE. Here the CDR3 DNA reads TGTGCCAGCAGCCTCCCCGGGCTCGCCTACGAGCAGTACTTC. It specifies CASSLPGLAYEQYF.

As concerns this clonotype: A junction end diverges from the germline sequence, so it may reflect a read error. The chain recombines TRBV5-1 with TRBJ2-5; D may be TRBD2 (6 bases). CDR3 size: 14 residues. Looked up from germline, CDR1 is SGHRS and CDR2 is YFSETQ. As DNA, the CDR3 is TGCACTAGCAGCTTGGAACTAAATGAAGAGACCCAGTATTTC. Translation: CTSSLELNEETQYF. Combining the CDR3 with reference TRBV5-1 and TRBJ2-5 gives the whole variable domain KAGVTQTPRYLIKTRGQQVTLSCSPISGHRSVSWYQQTPGQGLQFLFEYFSETQRNKGNFPGRFSGRQFSNSRSEMNVSTLELGDSALYLCTSSLELNEETQYFGPGTRLLVL.